Following are 30 T cell receptor beta chains from one sample sequenced in a study of early T cells in non-severe SARS-CoV-2 infection. TCRdb analysed the 5' RACE reads with MiXCR anew, one entry per CDR3 protein. The top ten hold around 3% of the sample, which has some 55,000 distinct CDR3 sequences, roughly an eighth seen once. Sequenced input: whole blood. The receptor source for this set is an adult who was a healthcare worker with PCR-confirmed SARS-CoV-2 infection or an uninfected control (not recorded which).

In this sample, this clonotype turned up many times. The chain joins TRBV11-3 to TRBJ2-1; D might be TRBD1 or TRBD2, each matching 5 bases. The CDR3 spans 15 residues. The ends were cut back, 5 bases at V and 8 bases at J, with 19 bases in the middle. Per germline, CDR1 SGHNT and CDR2 YENEEA. CDR3 sequence (DNA): TGTGCCAGCAGCAACCGGGACGGAGACGCCTATGAGCAGTTCTTC. Translated: CASSNRDGDAYEQFF.

J is TRBJ2-3 and V is TRBV27; 7 bases are shared with TRBD2. Germline CDR1 reads MNHEY; CDR2 reads SMNVEV (reference sequence). The J segment lost 0 bases and the V segment lost 4 bases, leaving 13 bases of the junction unmatched. The CDR3 has 18 residues. The DNA of the CDR3 is TGTGCCAGCAGTTCCATCCATCTAGCGGAACCCAGCACAGATACGCAGTATTTT. Its translation: CASSSIHLAEPSTDTQYF.

This clonotype has only a few counts. J is TRBJ2-5 and V is TRBV6-2 or TRBV6-3; D is uncertain. Trimming pared 4 bases from V and 0 bases from J, leaving 6 bases between. The CDR3 length is 13 residues. Germline-derived CDR1 and CDR2 are MNHEY and SVGEGT. CDR3 sequence: CASSSLYQETQYF. As DNA, the CDR3 is TGTGCCAGCAGTTCGCTGTACCAAGAGACCCAGTACTTC.

As for this clonotype: A much more abundant neighbour one base away suggests this may be a read error. This chain joins TRBV6-6 and TRBJ2-3, with D tentatively TRBD1 (6 bases). This CDR3 region has 14 residues. Per germline, CDR1 MNHNY and CDR2 SVGAGI (reference sequence). CDR3 bases: TGTGTCAGCAGCCTCTCCAGGGGCCAGGGTACGCAGTATTTT. Translation: CVSSLSRGQGTQYF.

This clonotype was observed at least ten times. This sequence joins TRBV4-1 and TRBJ1-4; 8 nucleotides line up with TRBD1. The CDR3 spans 16 residues. Germline V gives CDR1 MGHRA, CDR2 YSYEKL. The J segment lost 0 bases and the V segment lost 4 bases, leaving 4 bases of the junction unmatched. The CDR3 loop reads CASSLGQGATNEKLFF. CDR3 DNA: TGCGCCAGCAGCCTTGGACAGGGAGCAACTAATGAAAAACTGTTTTTT.

The gene calls are TRBV2 and TRBJ2-3; D ambiguous. The CDR3 runs 13 residues. Looked up from germline, CDR1 is SNHLY and CDR2 is FYNNEI. V was clipped by 2 bases and J by 1 base, with 4 bases between them. As DNA, the CDR3 is TGTGCCAGCAGTGAAAGAGGCACAGATACGCAGTATTTT. Amino acids: CASSERGTDTQYF.

In this sample, this clonotype turned up a few times. This sequence joins TRBV6-6 and TRBJ2-7; 9 bases match TRBD2. CDR1 and CDR2 from the germline V gene are MNHNY and SVGAGI (reference sequence). V trimming: 1 base; J trimming: 4 bases; junction bases outside the gene matches: 2. There are 14 residues in the CDR3. CDR3 sequence reads: CASSYFSGSYEQYF. As DNA, the CDR3 is TGTGCCAGCAGTTACTTTAGCGGGAGTTACGAGCAGTACTTC.

The chain combines TRBV11-3 with TRBJ2-1, with a possible D match to TRBD2 (5 bases). The CDR3 consists of 15 residues. Looked up from germline, CDR1 is SGHNT and CDR2 is YENEEA. V lost 4 bases and J lost 0, with 10 bases in between. Here the CDR3 reads CASSYRAVSYNEQFF. CDR3 DNA: TGTGCCAGCAGCTACCGAGCGGTCTCCTACAATGAGCAGTTCTTC.

This clonotype showed up many times. The rearrangement links TRBV20-1 to TRBJ1-1; 7 bases map to TRBD1. The V gene end was trimmed by 0 bases and the J gene end by 1 base; junction bases not matched to a gene: 5. The CDR3 sequence is 15 residues long. CDR1 and CDR2 from the germline V gene are DFQATT and SNEGSKA (reference sequence). CDR3 residues: CSARDLRQGNTEAFF. The CDR3 DNA follows: TGCAGTGCTAGAGATCTGAGACAGGGGAACACTGAAGCTTTCTTT.

This clonotype was picked up a small number of times. J is TRBJ2-4 and V is TRBV2; tentative D call: TRBD1 (5 bases). V was pared by 0 bases and J by 0 bases, with 12 bases between. CDR1 SNHLY and CDR2 FYNNEI come from the germline V gene. CDR3 length: 17 amino acids. The CDR3 nucleotides are TGTGCCAGCAGTGAAGCTTATTCAGGGCTAGCCAAAAACATTCAGTACTTC. Translation gives CASSEAYSGLAKNIQYF.

In its sample, this clonotype was seen many times. The V gene is TRBV6-5, the J gene TRBJ1-6; D gene ambiguous. V lost 0 bases, J lost 9 bases, and 12 bases lay in between. Germline CDR1 MNHEY, CDR2 SVGAGI. CDR3 length: 15 amino acids. DNA of the CDR3: TGTGCCAGCAGTTACTCGGAGGTCGGGGTTTCACCCCTCCACTTT. It is translated as CASSYSEVGVSPLHF.

Details on this clonotype: A read error may account for a junction end that differs from germline. The V call is TRBV12-3 or TRBV12-4, the J call TRBJ1-1; 10 nucleotides line up with TRBD1. The length of the CDR3 is 15 residues. Written as DNA, the CDR3 is TGTGCCAACAGTCCCAGGACAGGGGGGAACACTGAAGCTTTCTTT. Translating gives CANSPRTGGNTEAFF.

As regards this clonotype: Since a much larger clone is just one base distant, this may be a read error. Here the CDR3 omits its conserved ending phenylalanine or tryptophan, so a read error is the likely source. The chain is built from TRBV9 and TRBJ1-5; D is unclear. Between the trimmed V and J ends, which lost 0 bases and 2 bases, there was a span of 6 bases. CDR1 and CDR2 (germline): SGDLS, YYNGEE. The CDR3 has 14 amino acids. The CDR3 nucleotides read TGTGCCAGCAGCGTAGACGGGGGCAATCAGCCCCAGCATCTT. It translates to CASSVDGGNQPQHL.

The rearrangement uses TRBV6-1 and TRBJ1-4; D gene uncertain. The V end lost 1 base, the J end lost 12 bases, and 12 bases lay between the germline ends. CDR3 length equals 13 residues. Germline values: CDR1 MNHNS, CDR2 SASEGT. Here the CDR3 DNA reads TGTGCCAGCAGTGAAGGTATAAGGCCGGAACTGTTTTTT. The encoded protein is CASSEGIRPELFF.

The chain has TRBV6-5 and TRBJ2-5; 7 bases align to TRBD2. V shed 2 bases and J 0 bases; nucleotides not matched to a gene: 3. This CDR3 region has 15 residues. Germline V gives CDR1 MNHEY, CDR2 SVGAGI. This chain's CDR3 is CASSYGGEYQETQYF. The DNA for the CDR3 is TGTGCCAGCAGTTACGGGGGGGAATACCAAGAGACCCAGTACTTC.

This clonotype was counted at least ten times. The chain couples TRBV18 to TRBJ2-7; D may be TRBD1 or TRBD2 (5 bases each). The CDR3 extends over 12 amino acids. The germline CDR1 and CDR2 sequences are KGHSH and LQKENI. V lost 2 bases, J lost 6 bases, and 8 bases lay in between. CDR3 nucleotides: TGTGCCAGCTCACCAAACGGGGCCGAGCAGTACTTC. Amino acid sequence: CASSPNGAEQYF.

This clonotype was detected ten times or more. This rearrangement joins TRBV6-5 to TRBJ2-5; D remains unclear. Between the trimmed V and J ends, which lost 7 bases and 7 bases, there was a span of 13 bases. This CDR3 contains 12 residues. CDR1 and CDR2 (germline): MNHEY, SVGAGI. CDR3 in DNA: TGTGCCAGCACTAACAGTGCTGGGACCCAGTACTTC. Translating gives CASTNSAGTQYF.

This clonotype was detected many times. This chain uses TRBV27 with TRBJ2-2; D not certain. Trimming shortened V by 6 bases and J by 5 bases, and 13 bases separated the two germline ends. Per germline, CDR1 MNHEY and CDR2 SMNVEV (reference sequence). The CDR3 length is 14 residues. The CDR3 sequence: CASSPRPRTGELFF. The CDR3 nucleotides are TGTGCCAGCAGCCCAAGACCTAGGACCGGGGAGCTGTTTTTT.

This clonotype was seen ten or more times. The genes are TRBV14 and TRBJ2-1; D is unclear. This CDR3 is 12 amino acids long. V was pared by 2 bases and J by 14 bases, with 13 bases between. Germline assignment: CDR1 SGHDN and CDR2 FVKESK. CDR3 coding DNA: TGTGCCAGCAGCCAAAGGCGTTTGCGAAAGTTCTTC. It encodes CASSQRRLRKFF.

This clonotype occurred many times. This chain connects TRBV9 to TRBJ2-3; possible D gene TRBD1, 5 bases. V was shortened by 3 bases and J by 0 bases, with 17 bases between the two germline ends. Germline CDR1 is SGDLS and CDR2 is YYNGEE. The CDR3 length is 17 residues. CDR3 residues: CASSARLGPSSTDTQYF. CDR3 coding DNA: TGTGCCAGCAGCGCCCGTCTGGGGCCTTCTAGCACAGATACGCAGTATTTT.

This clonotype was picked up many times. The chain joins TRBV27 to TRBJ2-3, with TRBD2 matching 7 bases. Unmatched junction bases numbered 5, after V lost 0 bases and J lost 2 bases. Germline CDR1 reads MNHEY; CDR2 reads SMNVEV (reference sequence). The CDR3 is 16 residues long. The CDR3 nucleotides are TGTGCCAGCAGTTTATCTCTAGCGGTGAACACAGATACGCAGTATTTT. Translating gives CASSLSLAVNTDTQYF.

This clonotype has a count of ten or more. The V call is TRBV19, the J call TRBJ2-5; D is perhaps TRBD2 (6 bases). The V gene's germline CDR1 is LNHDA and CDR2 SQIVND (reference sequence). This CDR3 has 16 amino acids. V was clipped by 5 bases and J by 5 bases, with 21 bases between them. CDR3 protein: CASSHRGPGASETQYF. The CDR3 DNA sequence: TGTGCCAGTAGTCACCGGGGTCCGGGAGCGTCGGAGACCCAGTACTTC.

This clonotype was counted only a few times. The chain couples TRBV24-1 to TRBJ2-1; 10 nucleotides match TRBD2. V shed 5 bases, J shed 0 bases, and the junction held 3 bases outside the gene matches. The germline CDR1 and CDR2 sequences are KGHDR and SFDVKD. This CDR3 region has 16 residues. For the CDR3, the DNA is TGTGCCACCAGTGTCCCTAGCGGGAGCTCCTACAATGAGCAGTTCTTC. Residues: CATSVPSGSSYNEQFF.

This clonotype was counted at least ten times. The genes are TRBV20-1 and TRBJ1-5; D is perhaps TRBD1 (5 bases). V lost 1 base and J lost 3, with 13 bases in between. In germline, CDR1 is DFQATT, CDR2 SNEGSKA (reference sequence). The CDR3 loop spans 15 amino acids. CDR3 DNA: TGCAGTGCTAGAGTCCCCCGGGGCAACAATCAGCCCCAGCATTTT. It is translated as CSARVPRGNNQPQHF.

The rearrangement uses TRBV9 and TRBJ1-2, with 7 bases fitting TRBD1. Unmatched junction bases numbered 8, after V lost 5 bases and J lost 4 bases. Per the germline V gene, CDR1 is SGDLS and CDR2 is YYNGEE. There are 14 residues in the CDR3. The CDR3 DNA reads as TGTGCCAGCAGTTTTGGACAGGAGGCCTATGGCTACACCTTC. This translates into CASSFGQEAYGYTF.

This clonotype was counted ten times or more. V is TRBV29-1 and J is TRBJ2-3; the D is unclear. Germline assignment: CDR1 SQVTM and CDR2 ANQGSEA. This CDR3 has 14 amino acids. Trimming pared 4 bases from V and 0 bases from J, leaving 11 bases between. The CDR3 region has the DNA TGCAGCGTTGTCCGGACCCTCAGCACAGATACGCAGTATTTT. It translates to CSVVRTLSTDTQYF.

This clonotype was observed many times. This chain joins TRBV18 and TRBJ2-1; 12 positions match TRBD2. V lost 5 bases, J lost 7 bases, and 9 bases stayed unmatched. The CDR3 length is 16 residues. From germline, CDR1 is KGHSH and CDR2 LQKENI. The CDR3 spells CASSSTTSGSLNEQFF. CDR3 nucleotides: TGTGCCAGCTCATCGACGACTAGCGGGAGTCTGAATGAGCAGTTCTTC.

The V call is TRBV28, the J call TRBJ1-3; D call uncertain. CDR1 and CDR2 from the germline V gene are MDHEN and SYDVKM. V shed 7 bases and J shed 5 bases, with 18 bases lying between them. The CDR3 spans 15 residues. CDR3 sequence reads: CASKGEPGVRNTIYF. In DNA form, the CDR3 reads TGTGCCAGCAAAGGAGAACCAGGCGTTAGAAACACCATATATTTT.

This chain links TRBV12-3 or TRBV12-4 with TRBJ2-2, with D hard to call. V was clipped by 5 bases and J by 7 bases, with 8 bases between them. The CDR3 extends over 12 amino acids. The CDR3 DNA sequence: TGTGCCAGCAGTACAGTGAACGGGGAGCTGTTTTTT. Protein product: CASSTVNGELFF.

This clonotype was detected many times. V gene TRBV6-6 combines with J gene TRBJ1-1; no definite D call. With 2 bases removed from V and 3 bases from J, the gap between germline ends came to 7 bases. Germline V gene lookup returns CDR1 MNHNY and CDR2 SVGAGI (reference sequence). The length of the CDR3 is 13 residues. In DNA, the CDR3 is TGTGCCAGCAGTTACAGGGTAGACACTGAAGCTTTCTTT. This translates into CASSYRVDTEAFF.